A selection of T cell receptor beta chains follows, all from one sample in a study of T cell changes during pregnancy in multiple sclerosis. Assay used: immunoSEQ multiplex PCR; TCRdb lists only in-frame clones, some missing. The repertoire holds tens of thousands of clones, about 96% seen once, with more than 0.95% in the top ten. This specimen was peripheral blood, taken in the second trimester of pregnancy. These receptors originate from a female donor with multiple sclerosis, enrolled in a pregnancy study. Both conserved end residues are part of each CDR3. Each record gives: clone size, D gene, CDR3 length, V gene, J gene, CDR3 protein, CDR3 DNA. The D gene is left open where the match is weak. Clone size appears in some rows only: once, few, many, or a class for an expanded clone.

clone size: once; D gene: TRBD1; CDR3 length: 16; V gene: TRBV9; J gene: TRBJ2-2; CDR3 protein: CASSPRQGENTGELFF; CDR3 DNA: TGTGCCAGCAGCCCTAGACAGGGGGAGAACACCGGGGAGCTGTTTTTT
clone size: -; D gene: -; CDR3 length: 14; V gene: TRBV30; J gene: TRBJ2-7; CDR3 protein: CALLGGASSYEQYF; CDR3 DNA: TGTGCCCTCCTCGGGGGAGCGAGCTCCTACGAGCAGTACTTC
clone size: -; D gene: TRBD1; CDR3 length: 16; V gene: TRBV27; J gene: TRBJ2-2; CDR3 protein: CASSLSGWDSTGELFF; CDR3 DNA: TGTGCCAGCAGTTTATCTGGGTGGGACAGCACCGGGGAGCTGTTTTTT
clone size: -; D gene: TRBD1; CDR3 length: 13; V gene: TRBV30; J gene: TRBJ1-2; CDR3 protein: CAWSRQGFGGYTF; CDR3 DNA: TGTGCCTGGTCCCGACAGGGATTCGGAGGCTACACCTTC
clone size: -; D gene: -; CDR3 length: 15; V gene: TRBV7-9; J gene: TRBJ1-4; CDR3 protein: CASSWGEAGNEKLFF; CDR3 DNA: TGTGCCAGCAGCTGGGGGGAGGCGGGTAATGAAAAACTGTTTTTT
clone size: -; D gene: -; CDR3 length: 12; V gene: TRBV27; J gene: TRBJ2-1; CDR3 protein: CASSPRVPEQFF; CDR3 DNA: TGTGCCAGCAGTCCCCGAGTCCCCGAGCAGTTCTTC
clone size: -; D gene: -; CDR3 length: 15; V gene: TRBV27; J gene: TRBJ2-6; CDR3 protein: CASGLQVSGANVLTF; CDR3 DNA: TGTGCCAGCGGGCTTCAAGTCTCTGGGGCCAACGTCCTGACTTTC
clone size: -; D gene: TRBD2; CDR3 length: 16; V gene: TRBV5-6; J gene: TRBJ2-7; CDR3 protein: CASSRRTSGSQYEQYF; CDR3 DNA: TGTGCCAGCAGCCGCCGGACTAGCGGGAGTCAATACGAGCAGTACTTC
clone size: -; D gene: -; CDR3 length: 16; V gene: TRBV27; J gene: TRBJ1-2; CDR3 protein: CASSLSGGGNYYGYTF; CDR3 DNA: TGTGCCAGCAGTTTGTCGGGGGGCGGAAACTACTATGGCTACACCTTC
clone size: -; D gene: TRBD1; CDR3 length: 13; V gene: TRBV19; J gene: TRBJ2-7; CDR3 protein: CASSPGQTPEQYF; CDR3 DNA: TGTGCCAGTAGTCCGGGACAGACCCCCGAGCAGTACTTC
clone size: many; D gene: TRBD1; CDR3 length: 15; V gene: TRBV4-2; J gene: TRBJ1-1; CDR3 protein: CASSQGDRENTEAFF; CDR3 DNA: TGTGCCAGCAGCCAGGGGGACAGGGAGAACACTGAAGCTTTCTTT
clone size: -; D gene: -; CDR3 length: 16; V gene: TRBV7-8; J gene: TRBJ2-3; CDR3 protein: CASSSRTTLRSDTQYF; CDR3 DNA: TGTGCCAGCAGCTCCCGGACTACCCTGAGGTCGGATACGCAGTATTTT
clone size: -; D gene: TRBD1; CDR3 length: 15; V gene: TRBV5-1; J gene: TRBJ1-5; CDR3 protein: CASKAGQGANQPQHF; CDR3 DNA: TGCGCCAGCAAGGCGGGGCAGGGGGCAAATCAGCCCCAGCATTTT
clone size: -; D gene: TRBD1; CDR3 length: 14; V gene: TRBV2; J gene: TRBJ1-4; CDR3 protein: CASSAGQGGEKLFF; CDR3 DNA: TGTGCCAGCAGCGCGGGACAGGGCGGTGAAAAACTGTTTTTT
clone size: -; D gene: -; CDR3 length: 17; V gene: TRBV5-1; J gene: TRBJ1-3; CDR3 protein: CASSPEGQGFSGNTIYF; CDR3 DNA: TGCGCCAGCAGCCCCGAGGGACAAGGGTTCTCTGGAAACACCATATATTTT
clone size: once; D gene: TRBD1; CDR3 length: 15; V gene: TRBV5-8; J gene: TRBJ2-7; CDR3 protein: CASSPTTGTPYEQYF; CDR3 DNA: TGTGCCAGCAGCCCTACGACAGGGACCCCCTACGAGCAGTACTTC
clone size: -; D gene: TRBD1; CDR3 length: 15; V gene: TRBV7-8; J gene: TRBJ1-1; CDR3 protein: CASSRRGQGNTEAFF; CDR3 DNA: TGTGCCAGCAGCCGAAGAGGACAGGGGAACACTGAAGCTTTCTTT
clone size: once; D gene: -; CDR3 length: 14; V gene: TRBV2; J gene: TRBJ2-7; CDR3 protein: CASSDRQGRGEQYF; CDR3 DNA: TGTGCCAGCAGTGATAGACAGGGGAGGGGCGAGCAGTACTTC
clone size: -; D gene: TRBD2; CDR3 length: 18; V gene: TRBV28; J gene: TRBJ2-5; CDR3 protein: CASSFQWSVTSGRETQYF; CDR3 DNA: TGTGCCAGCAGCTTCCAATGGAGCGTGACTAGCGGGCGAGAGACCCAGTACTTC
clone size: -; D gene: -; CDR3 length: 15; V gene: TRBV15; J gene: TRBJ2-5; CDR3 protein: CATSRDHGFQATQYF; CDR3 DNA: TGTGCCACCAGCAGAGATCACGGGTTTCAAGCGACCCAGTACTTC
clone size: -; D gene: -; CDR3 length: 14; V gene: TRBV28; J gene: TRBJ1-5; CDR3 protein: CASRLDSSNQPQHF; CDR3 DNA: TGTGCCAGCAGACTGGACAGTAGCAATCAGCCCCAGCATTTT
clone size: -; D gene: TRBD1; CDR3 length: 13; V gene: TRBV29-1; J gene: TRBJ2-7; CDR3 protein: CSVRTGGSYEQYF; CDR3 DNA: TGCAGCGTTCGGACAGGGGGGTCCTACGAGCAGTACTTC
clone size: -; D gene: -; CDR3 length: 16; V gene: TRBV6-5; J gene: TRBJ2-1; CDR3 protein: CASSYSTVSSYNEQFF; CDR3 DNA: TGTGCCAGCAGTTACTCAACGGTGAGCTCCTACAATGAGCAGTTCTTC
clone size: -; D gene: -; CDR3 length: 12; V gene: TRBV30; J gene: TRBJ1-1; CDR3 protein: CAWSRLHTEAFF; CDR3 DNA: TGTGCCTGGAGTAGACTCCACACTGAAGCTTTCTTT
clone size: -; D gene: -; CDR3 length: 13; V gene: TRBV18; J gene: TRBJ2-7; CDR3 protein: CASSLTRGNEQYF; CDR3 DNA: TGTGCCAGCTCACTCACTAGAGGTAACGAGCAGTACTTC
clone size: -; D gene: -; CDR3 length: 15; V gene: TRBV28; J gene: TRBJ2-7; CDR3 protein: CASSLPGPRRYEQYF; CDR3 DNA: TGTGCCAGCAGCTTGCCCGGGCCCAGGAGGTACGAGCAGTACTTC
clone size: -; D gene: -; CDR3 length: 13; V gene: TRBV29-1; J gene: TRBJ2-3; CDR3 protein: CSARTDGSDTQYF; CDR3 DNA: TGCAGCGCCCGGACAGATGGATCAGATACGCAGTATTTT
clone size: -; D gene: TRBD1; CDR3 length: 15; V gene: TRBV7-3; J gene: TRBJ2-1; CDR3 protein: CASSRQGSSYNEQFF; CDR3 DNA: TGTGCCAGCAGTCGACAGGGGAGCTCCTACAATGAGCAGTTCTTC
clone size: -; D gene: TRBD2; CDR3 length: 17; V gene: TRBV5-3; J gene: TRBJ2-1; CDR3 protein: CARHMPFSGRAHNEQFF; CDR3 DNA: TGTGCCAGACACATGCCCTTTAGCGGGAGGGCCCACAATGAGCAGTTCTTC
clone size: -; D gene: -; CDR3 length: 14; V gene: TRBV4-1; J gene: TRBJ2-5; CDR3 protein: CASSQAASAETQYF; CDR3 DNA: TGCGCCAGCAGCCAGGCGGCCTCGGCCGAGACCCAGTACTTC
clone size: -; D gene: TRBD1; CDR3 length: 12; V gene: TRBV30; J gene: TRBJ2-1; CDR3 protein: CAWSGDRNEQFF; CDR3 DNA: TGTGCCTGGAGTGGGGACAGGAATGAGCAGTTCTTC
clone size: -; D gene: TRBD2; CDR3 length: 14; V gene: TRBV5-4; J gene: TRBJ2-7; CDR3 protein: CASSPEPTSTEQYF; CDR3 DNA: TGTGCCAGCAGCCCCGAACCGACTAGCACCGAGCAGTACTTC
clone size: once; D gene: -; CDR3 length: 17; V gene: TRBV5-1; J gene: TRBJ2-2; CDR3 protein: CASTYRPGDRWTGELFF; CDR3 DNA: TGCGCCAGCACGTACCGACCGGGGGACCGATGGACCGGGGAGCTGTTTTTT
clone size: -; D gene: TRBD1; CDR3 length: 15; V gene: TRBV5-1; J gene: TRBJ1-5; CDR3 protein: CASRLGTGSQTPQHF; CDR3 DNA: TGCGCCAGCAGACTCGGGACAGGGTCACAAACGCCCCAGCATTTT
clone size: -; D gene: TRBD1; CDR3 length: 15; V gene: TRBV11-1; J gene: TRBJ2-3; CDR3 protein: CASRIGQGYTDTQYF; CDR3 DNA: TGTGCCAGCAGGATCGGACAGGGGTACACAGATACGCAGTATTTT
clone size: -; D gene: -; CDR3 length: 14; V gene: TRBV6-5; J gene: TRBJ2-5; CDR3 protein: CASSYSAGVETQYF; CDR3 DNA: TGTGCCAGCAGTTACTCCGCAGGGGTGGAGACCCAGTACTTC
clone size: -; D gene: -; CDR3 length: 14; V gene: TRBV5-4; J gene: TRBJ2-7; CDR3 protein: CASSLGPSGYEQYF; CDR3 DNA: TGTGCCAGCAGCTTGGGGCCCTCGGGGTACGAGCAGTACTTC
clone size: -; D gene: -; CDR3 length: 16; V gene: TRBV5-1; J gene: TRBJ1-4; CDR3 protein: CASSLDQGGGGEKLFF; CDR3 DNA: TGCGCCAGCAGCTTGGACCAGGGAGGAGGCGGTGAAAAACTGTTTTTT
clone size: -; D gene: -; CDR3 length: 12; V gene: TRBV27; J gene: TRBJ2-7; CDR3 protein: CASSRRGREQYF; CDR3 DNA: TGTGCCAGCAGCCGGCGGGGGCGGGAGCAGTACTTC
clone size: -; D gene: TRBD1; CDR3 length: 14; V gene: TRBV28; J gene: TRBJ1-5; CDR3 protein: CASSLGQGRQPQHF; CDR3 DNA: TGTGCCAGCAGTTTAGGACAGGGGCGTCAGCCCCAGCATTTT
clone size: once; D gene: -; CDR3 length: 12; V gene: TRBV15; J gene: TRBJ1-2; CDR3 protein: CATWKGDYGYTF; CDR3 DNA: TGTGCTACGTGGAAGGGGGACTATGGCTACACCTTC
clone size: -; D gene: -; CDR3 length: 13; V gene: TRBV27; J gene: TRBJ1-2; CDR3 protein: CASSFGGYYGYTF; CDR3 DNA: TGTGCCAGCAGTTTTGGAGGGTACTATGGCTACACCTTC
clone size: -; D gene: TRBD2; CDR3 length: 15; V gene: TRBV27; J gene: TRBJ2-3; CDR3 protein: CASRSLGGGLDTQYF; CDR3 DNA: TGTGCCAGCAGATCCCTCGGGGGGGGCCTGGATACGCAGTATTTT
clone size: -; D gene: TRBD2; CDR3 length: 15; V gene: TRBV7-8; J gene: TRBJ2-7; CDR3 protein: CASSHGTSGRYEQYF; CDR3 DNA: TGTGCCAGCAGCCATGGGACTAGCGGGAGGTACGAGCAGTACTTC
clone size: -; D gene: -; CDR3 length: 18; V gene: TRBV5-7; J gene: TRBJ1-2; CDR3 protein: CASSFTKIVPGTNYGYTF; CDR3 DNA: TGTGCCAGCAGCTTCACAAAAATCGTACCCGGGACTAACTATGGCTACACCTTC
clone size: -; D gene: -; CDR3 length: 17; V gene: TRBV19; J gene: TRBJ1-5; CDR3 protein: CASSTHARGNYNQPQHF; CDR3 DNA: TGTGCCAGTAGTACCCACGCTCGGGGGAATTACAATCAGCCCCAGCATTTT
clone size: once; D gene: TRBD1; CDR3 length: 14; V gene: TRBV30; J gene: TRBJ2-1; CDR3 protein: CAWSTGTGDNEQFF; CDR3 DNA: TGTGCCTGGAGTACCGGGACAGGGGACAATGAGCAGTTCTTC
clone size: -; D gene: -; CDR3 length: 16; V gene: TRBV5-1; J gene: TRBJ1-2; CDR3 protein: CASSLDQVQANYGYTF; CDR3 DNA: TGCGCCAGCAGCTTGGATCAGGTACAAGCTAACTATGGCTACACCTTC
clone size: -; D gene: TRBD2; CDR3 length: 16; V gene: TRBV2; J gene: TRBJ2-3; CDR3 protein: CASSEAVAGPGDTQYF; CDR3 DNA: TGTGCCAGCAGTGAAGCGGTAGCGGGGCCCGGAGATACGCAGTATTTT
clone size: -; D gene: TRBD1; CDR3 length: 17; V gene: TRBV4-3; J gene: TRBJ2-5; CDR3 protein: CASSKWGTGTGTETQYF; CDR3 DNA: TGCGCCAGCAGCAAGTGGGGGACCGGGACAGGGACTGAGACCCAGTACTTC